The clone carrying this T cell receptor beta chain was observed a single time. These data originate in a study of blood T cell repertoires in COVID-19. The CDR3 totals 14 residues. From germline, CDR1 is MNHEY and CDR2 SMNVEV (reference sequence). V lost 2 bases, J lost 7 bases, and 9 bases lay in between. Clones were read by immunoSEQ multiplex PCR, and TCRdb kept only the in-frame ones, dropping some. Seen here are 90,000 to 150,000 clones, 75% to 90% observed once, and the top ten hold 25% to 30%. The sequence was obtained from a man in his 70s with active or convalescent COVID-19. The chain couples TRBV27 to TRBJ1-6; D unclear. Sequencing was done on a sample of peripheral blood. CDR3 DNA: TGTGCCAGCAGTTTAGTAGGAGAGAATTCACCCCTCCACTTT. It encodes CASSLVGENSPLHF.